This is a list of T cell receptor beta chains from one sample in a study of shared clonotypes between healthy human individuals. Clones were read by immunoSEQ multiplex PCR, and TCRdb kept only the in-frame ones, dropping some. Of over 950,000 clones listed, 70% to 85% are singletons. The sequenced sample was memory CD4+ T cells from PBMCs. The receptors stem from a young man in good health. Some clones in this sample may be carry-over from other donors' samples. Each CDR3 is given with its conserved first and last residue. D genes are given only for firm matches. Rows give clone size only sometimes, using once, few, many, or a class for an expanded clone.

>TRBV19|TRBJ2-1|.|.
TGTGCCAGTAGTATAAGGGGGAGCGGTAGCTCTACCTACAATGAGCAGTTCTTC
CASSIRGSGSSTYNEQFF
>TRBV20-1|TRBJ1-2|.|.
TGCAGTGTTACGACCGGCTACACCTTC
CSVTTGYTF
>TRBV4-3|TRBJ2-2|TRBD2|few
TGCGCCAGCAGCCCCTTGATAGCGGGAGACCCCGGGGAGCTGTTTTTT
CASSPLIAGDPGELFF
>TRBV18|TRBJ2-2|.|once
TGTGCCAGCTCACCACTTACGGGACGTAACACCGGGGAGCTGTTTTTT
CASSPLTGRNTGELFF
>TRBV5-1|TRBJ2-3|TRBD1|.
TGCGCCAGCAGCTTGGTCGGACAGGGATACAGCAAGGCGCAGTATTTT
CASSLVGQGYSKAQYF
>TRBV9|TRBJ2-2|.|.
TGTGCCAGCAGCGCAAGAGCTACGAACACCGGGGAGCTGTTTTTT
CASSARATNTGELFF
>TRBV6-5|TRBJ1-3|TRBD1|.
TGTGCCAGCAGTCGGGACAGTTCGGGAAACACCATATATTTT
CASSRDSSGNTIYF
>TRBV7-9|TRBJ1-1|.|.
TGTGCCAGCCAGGGGAGCACTGAAGCTTTCTTT
CASQGSTEAFF
>TRBV27|TRBJ1-1|TRBD1|few
TGTGCCAGCAGTTTATTAGCAGGGGGGAGGAACACTGAAGCTTTCTTT
CASSLLAGGRNTEAFF
>TRBV7-2|TRBJ2-1|.|few
TGTGCCAGCAGCTTAGCGAGCCGGGGCCGGGTAGGGTACAATGAGCAGTTCTTC
CASSLASRGRVGYNEQFF
>TRBV10-3|TRBJ2-2|TRBD1|.
TGTGCCATCAGCCGGGACAGGTCGAAGGCGAACACCGGGGAGCTGTTTTTT
CAISRDRSKANTGELFF
>TRBV5-1|TRBJ1-2|.|.
TGCGCCAGCACCCACTATTACGGGGTGGGGATCGACTATGGCTACACCTTC
CASTHYYGVGIDYGYTF
>TRBV19|TRBJ2-4|.|.
TGTGCCAGTAGTATTGGCGGGGCCAAAAACATTCAGTACTTC
CASSIGGAKNIQYF
>TRBV11-2|TRBJ2-7|.|.
TGTGCCAGCAGCTACTGGAGCTCCTACGAGCAGTACTTC
CASSYWSSYEQYF
>TRBV30|TRBJ2-7|TRBD1|.
TGTGCCTGGAGTGTACTCTACAGGGGGGAGCAGTACTTC
CAWSVLYRGEQYF
>TRBV14|TRBJ1-3|.|.
TGTGCCAGCAGCCCCGGAAACACCATATATTTT
CASSPGNTIYF
>TRBV28|TRBJ1-1|.|.
TGTGCCAGCAGTTTGATGGGCCCCATAAGCACTGAAGCTTTCTTT
CASSLMGPISTEAFF
>TRBV19|TRBJ2-7|TRBD2|.
TGTGCCAGTAGTATAGTACTAGCGGTCGAGCAGTACTTC
CASSIVLAVEQYF
>TRBV30|TRBJ2-3|.|.
TGTGCCTGGAACCTGGGAGAAGATACGCAGTATTTT
CAWNLGEDTQYF
>TRBV5-1|TRBJ2-7|TRBD1|once
TGCGCCAGCAGCTTGGCCCCGGGACAGTGGGTCGAGCAGTACTTC
CASSLAPGQWVEQYF
>TRBV6-6|TRBJ2-7|.|few
TGTGCCAGCATAGGGGACGCACCCTACGAGCAGTACTTC
CASIGDAPYEQYF
>TRBV7-2|TRBJ2-7|TRBD2|.
TGTGCCAGCAACCCTCAACGGACTAGCGGTTCCTACGAGCAGTACTTC
CASNPQRTSGSYEQYF
>TRBV5-3|TRBJ2-3|TRBD2|.
TGTGCCAGAAGCTGGTCTAGCGGGAGGTACACAGATACGCAGTATTTT
CARSWSSGRYTDTQYF
>TRBV7-6|TRBJ1-4|.|.
TGTGCCAGCAGCCCATGGGAGGGGGGGGAAAAACTGTTTTTT
CASSPWEGGEKLFF
>TRBV7-2|TRBJ2-2|TRBD2|.
TGTGCCAGCAGCTTAAACATTGGCGGGAGGGGGAACACCGGGGAGCTGTTTTTT
CASSLNIGGRGNTGELFF
>TRBV19|TRBJ1-1|.|.
TGTGCCACCGGCGGGGGCAGCATGAACACTGAAGCTTTCTTT
CATGGGSMNTEAFF
>TRBV9|TRBJ2-2|.|.
TGTGCCAGCAGCGTAGAGGGGCGTAACACCGGGGAGCTGTTTTTT
CASSVEGRNTGELFF
>TRBV7-2|TRBJ1-3|.|.
TGTGCCAGCAGCTCGGGCGCGTGGGCGCTTGGAAACACCATATATTTT
CASSSGAWALGNTIYF
>TRBV5-1|TRBJ2-5|TRBD1|few
TGCGCCAGCAGCTTGGCCGGGACAGGAATCATTGAGACCCAGTACTTC
CASSLAGTGIIETQYF
>TRBV7-2|TRBJ2-3|TRBD2|many
TGTGCCAGCAGCTTCTCACTAGCGGAGTACACAGATACGCAGTATTTT
CASSFSLAEYTDTQYF
>TRBV29-1|TRBJ2-1|TRBD2|.
TGCAGCGTTGGGGAGCGGGGGTTGCCCCACTTCTTC
CSVGERGLPHFF
>TRBV6-4|TRBJ2-7|TRBD1|.
TGTGCCAGCAGTGACTATGGACAGGGCCACGAGCAGTACTTC
CASSDYGQGHEQYF
>TRBV28|TRBJ1-2|.|once
TGTGCCAGCAGTTTACGGGATTACTATGGCTACACCTTC
CASSLRDYYGYTF
>TRBV7-9|TRBJ2-3|TRBD2|.
TGTGCCAGCAGCTTTCTAGCGGGGGCGGATACGCAGTATTTT
CASSFLAGADTQYF
>TRBV6-5|TRBJ1-5|.|.
TGTGCCAGCAGTTACCCAGGGGCAGTGAATCAGCCCCAGCATTTT
CASSYPGAVNQPQHF
>TRBV19|TRBJ2-1|.|.
TGTGCCAGTAGTATAGATTGGAATAGTGAGCAGTTCTTC
CASSIDWNSEQFF
>TRBV7-9|TRBJ2-5|TRBD2|.
TGTGCCAGCAGCTTCGGGACTAACCAAGAGACCCAGTACTTC
CASSFGTNQETQYF
>TRBV19|TRBJ2-5|TRBD1|.
TGTGCCAGTAGTCCACTAAGGGAGACAGGGAAAGGCCCCAAAGAGACCCAGTACTTC
CASSPLRETGKGPKETQYF
>TRBV11-2|TRBJ1-5|.|.
TGTGCCAGCAGCTCACTAACCCAACAGCCCCAGCATTTT
CASSSLTQQPQHF
>TRBV19|TRBJ1-5|.|.
TGTGCCAGTAGTCACCTGGCAGGATTCAATCAGCCCCAGCATTTT
CASSHLAGFNQPQHF
>TRBV5-1|TRBJ1-1|.|.
TGCGCCAGCAGCTTGGCGGCAGGGTACACTGAAGCTTTCTTT
CASSLAAGYTEAFF